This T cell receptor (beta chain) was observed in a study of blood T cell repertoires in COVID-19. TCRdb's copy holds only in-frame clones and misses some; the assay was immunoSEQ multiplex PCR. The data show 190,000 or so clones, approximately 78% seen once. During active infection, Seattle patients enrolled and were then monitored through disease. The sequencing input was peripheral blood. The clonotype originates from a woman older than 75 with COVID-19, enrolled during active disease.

The CDR3 region has the DNA TGTGCCAGCAGTGATTTCGGGACTAGCACAGATACGCAGTATTTT. Amino acids: CASSDFGTSTDTQYF. The chain carries TRBV6-4 and TRBJ2-3; maybe TRBD2 (6 bases). This CDR3 has 15 amino acids. V lost 3 bases to trimming and J lost 0 bases, with 10 bases between them. CDR1 and CDR2 from the germline V gene are MRHNA and SNTAGT.